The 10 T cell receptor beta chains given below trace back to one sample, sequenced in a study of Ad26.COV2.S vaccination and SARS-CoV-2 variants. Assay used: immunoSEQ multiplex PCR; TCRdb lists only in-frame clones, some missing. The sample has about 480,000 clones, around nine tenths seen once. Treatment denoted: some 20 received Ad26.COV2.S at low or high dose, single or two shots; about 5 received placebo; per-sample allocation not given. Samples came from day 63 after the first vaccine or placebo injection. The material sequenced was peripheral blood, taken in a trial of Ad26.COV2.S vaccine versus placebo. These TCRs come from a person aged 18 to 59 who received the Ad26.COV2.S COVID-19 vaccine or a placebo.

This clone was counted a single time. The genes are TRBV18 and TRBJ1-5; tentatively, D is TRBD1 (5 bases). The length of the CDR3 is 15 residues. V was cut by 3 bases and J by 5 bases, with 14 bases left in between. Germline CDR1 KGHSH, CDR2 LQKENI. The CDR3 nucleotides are TGTGCCAGCTCACCGCGGGGCAATGGAGATCAGCCCCAGCATTTT. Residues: CASSPRGNGDQPQHF.

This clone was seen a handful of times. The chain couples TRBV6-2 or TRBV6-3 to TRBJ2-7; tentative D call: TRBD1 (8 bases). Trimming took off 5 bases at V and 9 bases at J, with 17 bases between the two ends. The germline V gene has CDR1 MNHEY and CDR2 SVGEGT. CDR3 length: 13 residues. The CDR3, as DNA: TGTGCCAGCAGTCAAGGACAGGGAGGGAGGCAGTACTTC. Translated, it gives CASSQGQGGRQYF.

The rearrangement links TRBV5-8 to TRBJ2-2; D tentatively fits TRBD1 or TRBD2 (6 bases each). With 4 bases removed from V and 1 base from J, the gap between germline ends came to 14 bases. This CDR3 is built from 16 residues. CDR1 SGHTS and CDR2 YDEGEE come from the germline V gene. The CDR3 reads CASSRGTSLNTGELFF. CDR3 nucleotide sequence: TGTGCCAGCAGCCGCGGGACATCACTGAACACCGGGGAGCTGTTTTTT.

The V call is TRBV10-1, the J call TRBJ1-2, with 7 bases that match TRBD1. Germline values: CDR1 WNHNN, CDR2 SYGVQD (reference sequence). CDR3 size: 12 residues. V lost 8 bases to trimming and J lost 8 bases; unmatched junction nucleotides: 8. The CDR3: CASSWDSWGYTF. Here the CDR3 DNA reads TGCGCCAGCTCCTGGGACAGCTGGGGCTACACCTTC.

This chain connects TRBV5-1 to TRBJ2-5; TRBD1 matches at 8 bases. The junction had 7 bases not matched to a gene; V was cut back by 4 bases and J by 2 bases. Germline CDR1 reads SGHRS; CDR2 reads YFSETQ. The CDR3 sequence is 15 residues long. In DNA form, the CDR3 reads TGCGCCAGCAGCGCCCGGACAGGGAAGCAAGAGACCCAGTACTTC. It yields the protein CASSARTGKQETQYF.

CDR3 protein: CASSLPSLYEQYF. Here the CDR3 DNA reads TGTGCCAGCAGTTTACCCAGCCTCTACGAGCAGTACTTC. The chain links TRBV28 to TRBJ2-7; D remains ambiguous. The germline gives CDR1 MDHEN, CDR2 SYDVKM. CDR3 length equals 13 residues. V shed 2 bases and J shed 3 bases, with 8 bases lying between them.

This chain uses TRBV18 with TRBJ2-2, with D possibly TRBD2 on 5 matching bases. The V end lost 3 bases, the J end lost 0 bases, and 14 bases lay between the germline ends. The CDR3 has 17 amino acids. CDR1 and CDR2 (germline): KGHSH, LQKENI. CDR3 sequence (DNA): TGTGCCAGCTCACCTTCCCAAACGGGAACGAACACCGGGGAGCTGTTTTTT. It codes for CASSPSQTGTNTGELFF.

The CDR3: CAISDASGALEQFF. CDR3 coding DNA: TGTGCCATCAGTGATGCTAGCGGGGCCCTTGAGCAGTTCTTC. This chain uses TRBV10-3 with TRBJ2-1; 9 bases agree with TRBD2. V lost 3 bases, J lost 9 bases, and 6 bases stayed unmatched. The CDR3 has 14 amino acids. The germline gives CDR1 ENHRY, CDR2 SYGVKD.

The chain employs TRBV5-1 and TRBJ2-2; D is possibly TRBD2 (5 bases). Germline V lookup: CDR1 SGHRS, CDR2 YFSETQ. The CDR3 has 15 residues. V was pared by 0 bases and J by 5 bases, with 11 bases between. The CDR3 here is CASSLAGMGTGELFF. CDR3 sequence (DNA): TGCGCCAGCAGCTTGGCGGGGATGGGGACCGGGGAGCTGTTTTTT. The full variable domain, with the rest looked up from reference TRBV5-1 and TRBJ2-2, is KAGVTQTPRYLIKTRGQQVTLSCSPISGHRSVSWYQQTPGQGLQFLFEYFSETQRNKGNFPGRFSGRQFSNSRSEMNVSTLELGDSALYLCASSLAGMGTGELFFGEGSRLTVL.

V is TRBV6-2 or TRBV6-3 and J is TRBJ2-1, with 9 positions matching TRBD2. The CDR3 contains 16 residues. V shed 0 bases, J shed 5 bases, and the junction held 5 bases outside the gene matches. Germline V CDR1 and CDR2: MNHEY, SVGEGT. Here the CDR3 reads CASSYSLTSGNNEQFF. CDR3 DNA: TGTGCCAGCAGTTACTCTCTGACTAGCGGAAACAATGAGCAGTTCTTC.